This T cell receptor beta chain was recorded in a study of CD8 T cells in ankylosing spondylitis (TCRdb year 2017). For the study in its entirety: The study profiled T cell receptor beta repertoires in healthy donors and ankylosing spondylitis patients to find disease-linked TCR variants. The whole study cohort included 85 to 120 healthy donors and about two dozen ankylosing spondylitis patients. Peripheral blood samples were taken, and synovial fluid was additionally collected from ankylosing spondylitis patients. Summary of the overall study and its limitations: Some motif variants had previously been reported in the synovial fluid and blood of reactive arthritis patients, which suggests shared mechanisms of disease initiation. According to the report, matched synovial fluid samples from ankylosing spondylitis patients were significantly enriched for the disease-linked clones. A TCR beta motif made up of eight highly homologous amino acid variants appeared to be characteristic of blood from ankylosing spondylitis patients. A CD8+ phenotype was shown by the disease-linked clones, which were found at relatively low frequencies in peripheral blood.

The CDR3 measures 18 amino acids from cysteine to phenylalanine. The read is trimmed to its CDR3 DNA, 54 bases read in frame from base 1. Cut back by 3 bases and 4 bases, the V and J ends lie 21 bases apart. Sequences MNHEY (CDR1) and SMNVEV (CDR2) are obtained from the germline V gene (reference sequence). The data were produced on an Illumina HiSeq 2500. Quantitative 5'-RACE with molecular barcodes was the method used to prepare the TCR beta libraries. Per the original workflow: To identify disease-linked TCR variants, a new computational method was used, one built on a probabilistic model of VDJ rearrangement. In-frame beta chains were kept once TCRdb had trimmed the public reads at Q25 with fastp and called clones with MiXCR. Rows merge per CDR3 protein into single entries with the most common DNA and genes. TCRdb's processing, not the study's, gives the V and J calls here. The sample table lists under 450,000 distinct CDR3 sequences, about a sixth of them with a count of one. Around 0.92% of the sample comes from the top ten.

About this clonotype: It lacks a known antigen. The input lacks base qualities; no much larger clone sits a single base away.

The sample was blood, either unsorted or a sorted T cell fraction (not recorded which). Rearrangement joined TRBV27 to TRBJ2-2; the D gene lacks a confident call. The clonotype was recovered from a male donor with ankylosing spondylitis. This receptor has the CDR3 CASSFLLSPSSSTGELFF. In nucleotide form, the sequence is TGTGCCAGCAGTTTTCTTTTAAGTCCCTCGAGCAGCACCGGGGAGCTGTTTTTT.